This paragraph reports one TCR beta chain. The sample holds many counts of this clonotype. Its recognized antigen is unknown. Base quality data are lacking; no much larger clone is found one base away. These data belong to a study of Graves' ophthalmopathy and Graves' hyperthyroidism (dated by TCRdb to the late 2010s). Regarding the research as a whole: Peripheral blood was collected at initial diagnosis, before any treatment. TCR beta repertoire signatures were used to distinguish Graves' ophthalmopathy from Graves' hyperthyroidism and to predict progression to ophthalmopathy. In total, around 130 blood samples were TCR-sequenced: roughly 45 ophthalmopathy, some 75 hyperthyroidism and some 17 hyperthyroidism-to-ophthalmopathy patients. To explore V-J signatures that distinguish ophthalmopathy from hyperthyroidism, a discovery set of about a hundred patients was enrolled, made up of more than 40 with ophthalmopathy and around 60 with stable hyperthyroidism. An independent validation cohort comprised about 20 hyperthyroidism patients and roughly 15 patients who later progressed from hyperthyroidism to ophthalmopathy. In over 5 hyperthyroidism patients, the T-cell repertoire of thyroid tissue was compared with the T-cell repertoire of blood. Following sample collection, hyperthyroidism patients were given methimazole at a starting dose of 30 mg daily, and ophthalmopathy patients were given high-dose intravenous methylprednisolone. The 75 to 100 discovery patients were divided at random into training and test sets in a 7:3 ratio.

Stable hyperthyroidism was defined as no progression to ophthalmopathy within 18 months of follow-up. The hyperthyroidism patients were 18 to 65 years old and newly diagnosed, with a disease duration of less than 2 months. Patients with other autoimmune diseases, uncontrolled infections, pregnancy or lactation were excluded. Clinical symptoms, serum thyroxine, TRAb, thyroid ultrasound and orbital computed tomography were used for diagnosis. Ficoll-Paque density gradient centrifugation was used to isolate PBMCs from about 9.4 ml of fresh peripheral blood. Total RNA was extracted using Trizol reagent, and RNA quality was checked on an Agilent 2100 Bioanalyzer. General conclusions and limits of the study: In validation, the model predicted ophthalmopathy progression with 55% to 71% sensitivity and 72.22% specificity; around twelve predicted patients were CT-confirmed with GO in a median of around 6 months. Among expanded thyroid clonotypes with frequency above 0.001, most also showed up in blood, which suggests that blood repertoires may reflect the thyroid immune response. No statistical method was used to set the sample size in advance, and the investigators knew which group each participant was assigned to. The 13-signature model separated ophthalmopathy from stable hyperthyroidism with approximately 90% sensitivity and almost 84% specificity in cross-validation, and 80%/75% in the test set.

CDR1 and CDR2 are read off the germline V gene as SGDLS and YYNGEE. V sheds 3 bases and J sheds 1 base, leaving 10 bases between their ends. Inclusive of the bounding cysteine and phenylalanine, the CDR3 is 14 residues long. Solely the CDR3 DNA is kept, with 42 bases framed from the first base. TCR beta CDR3 regions were amplified from RNA transcripts for repertoire sequencing. The first round of RT-PCR was done with HTBI primers and the Qiagen OneStep RT-PCR kit, and was followed by a second round of multiplex PCR, then size selection and purification. Libraries were sequenced paired-end with 100 bp reads on an Illumina HiSeq2000. The authors' analysis ran thus. SOAPnuke was used for read processing, and reads with adapters, uncalled bases, a mean Phred below 15, or no exact constant-primer or identifier match were discarded. High-quality paired reads were merged with COPE v1.2.5. Each unique nucleotide sequence was treated as a clonotype, and MiTCR v1.1 was used to align the clonotypes to the IMGT TRB V, D and J references. The analysis was limited to V-J combinations with a frequency above 0.0001, which together covered over 99% of the repertoires. For each V-J combination, a TCR clonal expansion and chaos score was defined as F50 clonal expansion divided by the chaos observed in the TCRdist matrix. Features were reduced by Welch's t-statistics and random forest to approximately 13 V-J combinations, which fed a naive Bayes classifier. The similarity between thyroid and blood repertoires was quantified using the Morisita-Horn index. Starting from the raw public reads, TCRdb applied fastp trimming at Q25, assembled clones with MiXCR and retained in-frame beta chains. Rows with a matching CDR3 protein are joined into one entry that keeps the most common DNA and genes. TCRdb's processing, not the authors' own work, is the source of the V and J calls. The sample table holds hundreds of thousands of distinct CDR3 sequences, of which 20% to 25% were seen once. Approximately 3.2% of the sample belongs to the ten largest clones.

The sequenced sample consisted of peripheral blood. The chain couples TRBV9 to TRBJ1-1; matching of 5 bases hints at TRBD1 as the D gene. The sequence derives from a young woman with stable Graves' hyperthyroidism. Donor details come from another sample of the same person, matched by shared clones. The CDR3 in this case is CASSAQGSNTEAFF. The nucleotides read TGTGCCAGCAGCGCGCAGGGATCGAACACTGAAGCTTTCTTT.